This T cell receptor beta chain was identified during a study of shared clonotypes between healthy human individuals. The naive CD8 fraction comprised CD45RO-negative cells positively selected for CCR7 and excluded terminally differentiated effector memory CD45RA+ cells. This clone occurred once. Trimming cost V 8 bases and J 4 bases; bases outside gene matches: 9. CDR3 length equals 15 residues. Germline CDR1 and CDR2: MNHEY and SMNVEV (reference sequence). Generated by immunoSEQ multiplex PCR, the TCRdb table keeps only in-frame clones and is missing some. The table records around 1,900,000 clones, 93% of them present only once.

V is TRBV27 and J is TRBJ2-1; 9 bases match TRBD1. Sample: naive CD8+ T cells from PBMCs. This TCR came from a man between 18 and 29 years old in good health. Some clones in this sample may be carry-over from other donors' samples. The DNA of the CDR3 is TGTGCCAGCGGGGGGACAGGGCGGTCATACAATGAGCAGTTCTTC. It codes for CASGGTGRSYNEQFF.